The entry that follows covers one TCR beta chain sequence. This entry comes from a study of blood T cell repertoires in COVID-19. In the authors' methods: How many nucleated cells were present was estimated from reference gene primer amplification. TCRdb's table, derived via immunoSEQ multiplex PCR, lists solely in-frame clones and lacks some. Clone size and the V and J calls come from that table; the DNA yielded D and trimming. The data contain 130,000 to 150,000 clones, under 85% of them singletons. V lost 6 bases, J lost 5 bases, and 8 bases lay in between. The CDR3 totals 11 residues. Germline CDR1 and CDR2: KGHSH and LQKENI.

This TCR was sampled from a man aged 50 to 60 with active or convalescent COVID-19. The chain links TRBV18 to TRBJ2-7; weak D call: TRBD2 (5 bases). The sample taken for sequencing was peripheral blood. CDR3 DNA: TGTGCCAGCTCTCCCGGGGACGAGCAGTACTTC. Its protein is CASSPGDEQYF.